This T cell receptor (beta chain) appears in the sequencing data of a study of blood T cells in healthy people across ages (dated by TCRdb to the mid-2010s). A note on the overall study: In model experiments, roughly one uniquely barcoded TCR beta cDNA molecule per two T cells was captured by template switching. The donors were split into four age groups: young (average about 16 years), middle-aged (around 37), aged (roughly 65) and long-lived (over 80). Using deep sequencing normalized with unique cDNA molecular identifiers, the study measured how TCR beta repertoire diversity changes with age. For two donors (one aged 18 to 30 and one aged 80 or older), the study analyzed two additional independent replicas of 1 million unique cDNA reads from the same blood draw. Donors of different ages were randomly distributed across sequencing lanes to avoid experimental bias.

Regarding this clonotype: Its cognate antigen has yet to be identified. No base qualities exist here, and no much larger clone lies one base off it.

Library preparation employed 5' RACE. This sample was sequenced with an Illumina HiSeq 2500. A second PCR of roughly 7 to 11 cycles was run with a J-beta primer mix and a sample-barcoded 5' primer. Each TCR beta cDNA molecule received a unique molecular identifier from a template-switch 5' adaptor carrying 12 random nucleotides. Each sample yielded at least 2.5 million CDR3-containing paired-end reads. First-strand cDNA was synthesized from all RNA with the Mint cDNA synthesis kit, primed by a TRBC-specific oligonucleotide. All cDNA was treated with uracil-DNA glycosylase and then went through a first 18-cycle PCR with the universal primers M1SS and BC2_uni_R. The published analysis was carried out like this. Each sample was normalized by randomly selecting 1 million high-quality reads, each carrying a distinct molecular identifier. Instead of being binned into consensus sequences, reads that shared molecular identifiers were thrown out. MiTCR, set to a Q25 quality threshold and the strictest error-elimination algorithm, was used for CDR3 identification, clonotype clustering and error correction. A nonparametric unseen species model with Euler transformation was used to estimate lower-bound total TCR beta diversity. The public reads were reprocessed in TCRdb via fastp at Q25 and MiXCR, keeping in-frame beta chains. All rows with the same CDR3 protein become a single entry with the most common DNA and genes. The V and J calls and clone size are TCRdb's, not the authors'. The sample yields 700,000 to 1,000,000 distinct CDR3 sequences; around two fifths were counted once. Under 20% of the sample is in the top ten clones.

Reading from cysteine to phenylalanine, the CDR3 counts 16 amino acids. Of the read, only the CDR3 DNA is kept; its 48 bases are in frame from base 1. The germline V gene supplies CDR1 MGHDK and CDR2 SYGVNS. V and J are truncated by 0 bases and 3 bases respectively, leaving an intervening sequence of 11 bases. The research as a whole found: Compared with the aged group, the long-lived group had more naive CD4+ T cells, fewer expanded clones and increased TCR diversity, a pattern suggesting age selection. Estimates of total diversity based on one million sequenced T cells were considered lower bounds and underestimates. As age increased, observed TCR beta diversity per million T cells dropped in a roughly linear way, and a significant reduction was already evident by age approximately 40. Conclusive comparison of naive and antigen-experienced compartments was prevented by the profiling of bulk unsorted PBMCs. There was a strong correlation between observed TCR beta diversity and the percentage of naive T cells measured by flow cytometry. Donor CMV infection status was unknown, potentially confounding age-related changes in expanded clonotypes.

The roughly 39 donors, aged 6 to 90 years, were systemically healthy Caucasian individuals from Russia. Approximately 10 milliliters of peripheral blood were collected from each donor into EDTA-treated Vacutainer tubes. Ficoll-Paque density-gradient centrifugation was used to isolate PBMCs, with at least 6 million obtained per sample. Trizol reagent was used to extract total RNA from PBMCs, with at least 5.5 micrograms per sample. The percentages of naive CD45RAhigh/CD27high T cells were determined by flow cytometry on a PBMC aliquot from every donor. This TCR was sampled from a man in his fifties or sixties in good health. Sequencing used blood. The sequence links TRBV25-1 to TRBJ1-4; D gene: possibly TRBD1, on 5 matching bases. In nucleotides, the sequence is TGTGCCAGCAGTGAATATAAGGGGAGGGCTAATGAAAAACTGTTTTTT. Translation gives CASSEYKGRANEKLFF. Reference TRBV25-1 and TRBJ1-4 proteins supply the regions before and after the CDR3; the full variable domain is: EADIYQTPRYLVIGTGKKITLECSQTMGHDKMYWYQQDPGMELHLIHYSYGVNSTEKGDLSSESTVSRIRTEHFPLTLESARPSHTSQYLCASSEYKGRANEKLFFGSGTQLSVL.